At least ten counts were recorded for the clone carrying this T cell receptor (beta chain). Antigen unknown. The data were obtained in a study of neurological immune-mediated disorders. Study-level points and caveats: The greatest TCR clonal expansion appeared in HTLV-1-associated myelopathy and the smallest, falling below healthy controls, in multiple sclerosis.

TCRdb re-called the 5' RACE reads with MiXCR, one entry per CDR3 protein. The sample records approximately 20,000 distinct CDR3 sequences, approximately 2.5% being singletons. This CDR3 comprises 13 residues. V lost 7 bases and J lost 6, with 13 bases in between. The unsorted libraries were made from 2 million PBMCs kept at -80 C. The TCR comes from a woman aged 18-29 years with multiple sclerosis. The sequencing input was PBMCs. V and J are TRBV12-3 or TRBV12-4 and TRBJ2-1, with D maybe TRBD1 (6 bases). The CDR3 protein is CASNLGQSNEQFF. CDR3 nucleotides: TGTGCCAGCAACCTCGGACAGTCCAATGAGCAGTTCTTC.